This T cell receptor (beta chain) emerged from a study of cytotoxic CD8 clonotypes in ibrutinib-treated CLL. Study background: Enrolment comprised around twelve relapsed/refractory and over 14 treatment-naive patients; 17 to 18 were IGHV unmutated.

Study findings and constraints: The clonality went up when patients responded to ibrutinib and dropped back toward baseline at progression.

The TCR beta libraries used approximately 2 micrograms of genomic DNA that came from cryopreserved PBMCs. With regard to this clone: Its antigen is not identified. At one boundary the junction diverges from the germline segment, which might be a read error.

The protocol was immunoSEQ multiplex PCR, while the TCRdb copy is restricted to in-frame clones and leaves out a portion. The repertoire holds 150,000 or so clones, with roughly 84% as singletons. The starting material was PBMCs, obtained at disease progression, from a patient treated with ibrutinib. This clonotype was sampled from a human donor with chronic lymphocytic leukemia.

The CDR3 nucleotides read TGTGCTAGCAGCTTAGGCGGCCTTGGCACCGGGGAGCTGTTTTTT. It is translated as CASSLGGLGTGELFF. The chain links TRBV7-7 to TRBJ2-2; no clear D. This CDR3 is built from 15 residues. CDR1 is SSHAT and CDR2 is FNYEAQ in the germline V gene (reference sequence).